One and the same sample provided the 11 T cell receptor beta chains below, sequenced in a study of prognosis after radiotherapy for stage I lung cancer. Using two-round multiplex PCR, the authors amplified TCR beta CDR3 from genomic DNA. Gene-specific TRBV and TRBJ primers were used in PCR round one. TCRdb called the multiplex PCR reads again in MiXCR, with one record for every CDR3 protein. Among about 31,000 distinct CDR3 sequences listed, about 42% were seen once. The material sequenced was PBMCs, taken before or after stereotactic body radiation therapy (not recorded which). The receptor source for this set is a donor over 45 with non-small cell lung cancer.

Many counts were recorded for this clonotype. The J gene is TRBJ2-3, the V gene TRBV19; the D gene is possibly TRBD2 (6 bases). Trimming left V 3 bases short and J 3 bases short, with 7 bases between. Germline V gene sequence: CDR1 LNHDA, CDR2 SQIVND (reference sequence). CDR3 length: 13 amino acids. The CDR3 spells CASSMGRTDTQYF. The CDR3 DNA sequence: TGTGCCAGTAGTATGGGGAGGACAGATACGCAGTATTTT.

Ten or more counts support this clonotype. The chain is built from TRBV7-6 and TRBJ2-7, with TRBD1 matching 7 bases. The CDR3 totals 14 residues. Losses at the gene ends were 6 bases for V and 2 bases for J; bases not matched to a gene: 7. CDR1 is SGHVS, CDR2 FNYEAQ, per germline. CDR3 bases: TGTGCCAGCAGTAAAGCCGGGACAGCCTACGAGCAGTACTTC. This encodes CASSKAGTAYEQYF.

CDR3 region: CASGQQLRSGNTIYF. CDR3 coding DNA: TGTGCCAGCGGCCAACAGCTTCGCTCTGGAAACACCATATATTTT. V gene TRBV7-2 combines with J gene TRBJ1-3; D unclear. This CDR3 has 15 amino acids. The germline V gene has CDR1 SGHTA and CDR2 FQGNSA. The V gene lost 8 bases and the J gene lost 0 bases, with 14 bases spanning the gap.

The gene calls are TRBV5-4 and TRBJ2-3; D is uncertain. The CDR3 runs to 12 residues. The ends were cut back, 5 bases at V and 9 bases at J, with 13 bases in the middle. The germline CDR1 and CDR2 sequences are SGHNT and YYREEE (reference sequence). In DNA, the CDR3 is TGTGCCAGCAGGAACGACGGGTTGACGCAGTATTTT. This sequence encodes CASRNDGLTQYF.

The rearrangement joins TRBV6-4 to TRBJ2-3; 9 nucleotides line up with TRBD2. The junction had 8 bases not matched to a gene; V was cut back by 3 bases and J by 4 bases. The CDR3 extends over 16 amino acids. Germline values: CDR1 MRHNA, CDR2 SNTAGT. CDR3 protein: CASSEILAGWSDTQYF. The CDR3 DNA is TGTGCCAGCAGTGAAATTCTAGCGGGATGGTCAGATACGCAGTATTTT.

Notes on this clonotype: This likely reflects a read error, since a far larger clone is one base away. The conserved phenylalanine or tryptophan normally closing the CDR3 is absent here, so this likely arose from a read error. The chain employs TRBV12-3 or TRBV12-4 and TRBJ1-2; 7 bases line up with TRBD1. Trimming removed 7 bases from V and 6 bases from J; junction bases left unmatched: 11. The CDR3 extends over 14 amino acids. CDR3: CASILVPGGHGYTL. Here the CDR3 DNA reads TGTGCCAGCATTCTAGTACCAGGGGGACATGGCTACACCTTA.

This clonotype was recorded at least ten times. The genes are TRBV29-1 and TRBJ1-6; a possible D gene is TRBD1 (6 bases). Deletions cut 1 base from V and 14 bases from J, with 18 bases between. Germline V CDR1 and CDR2: SQVTM, ANQGSEA. The CDR3 has 14 amino acids. Here the CDR3 DNA reads TGCAGCGTTGAAGTGAACAGGGTGAGGGAAGCCCTCCACTTT. It is translated as CSVEVNRVREALHF.

This clonotype was detected many times. V and J are TRBV6-5 and TRBJ1-1, with D possibly matching TRBD1 (5 bases). Germline lookup yields CDR1 MNHEY and CDR2 SVGAGI. With 0 bases removed from V and 9 bases from J, the gap between germline ends came to 14 bases. This CDR3 contains 14 residues. This chain's CDR3 is CASSYSGALDQAFF. The CDR3 DNA reads TGTGCCAGCAGTTACTCAGGGGCCCTGGATCAAGCTTTCTTT.

Ten or more counts support this clonotype. This sequence joins TRBV7-3 and TRBJ1-6; the D is unclear. The CDR3 has 15 residues. V lost 2 bases and J 0 bases, leaving 5 bases between the germline ends. Germline loops: CDR1 SGHTA, CDR2 FQGTGA. This chain's CDR3 is CASSLEISYNSPLHF. In DNA, the CDR3 is TGTGCCAGCAGCTTAGAGATCTCCTATAATTCACCCCTCCACTTT.

This clonotype has ten or more counts. The V gene is TRBV7-3, the J gene TRBJ2-1, with 8 bases matching TRBD2. The germline gives CDR1 SGHTA, CDR2 FQGTGA. J lost 1 base, V lost 4 bases, and 6 bases had no gene match. CDR3 length: 16 amino acids. The CDR3 region is CASSSIAGTSYNEQFF. The CDR3 DNA is TGTGCCAGCAGCTCCATAGCGGGGACTTCCTACAATGAGCAGTTCTTC.

This clonotype was recorded many times. This chain connects TRBV28 to TRBJ1-5, with D perhaps matching TRBD1 (5 bases). In germline, CDR1 is MDHEN, CDR2 SYDVKM. The CDR3 consists of 14 residues. V was clipped by 3 bases and J by 6 bases, with 12 bases between them. The CDR3 nucleotides read TGTGCCAGCAGTTTTTGGGGGAATGGTCAGCCCCAGCATTTT. Protein product: CASSFWGNGQPQHF.